The TCR beta chain described here comes from a study of siplizumab effects on memory and regulatory T cells. Study-wide results and caveats: No more than a minor fraction of alloreactive clones could be traced back to unstimulated subsets. Siplizumab gave mappable alloreactive CD4+ clones an average Treg-derived fraction of less than 75%, against roughly 26% in controls.

The table came from immunoSEQ multiplex PCR; TCRdb's copy has only in-frame clones and leaves some out. The data contain 100,000 or so clones, about 92% of them seen just once; the ten biggest clones take up approximately 0.32%. Concerning this clone itself: Its matching antigen is unknown.

Specimen: CD4+ T cells sorted from blood. The sequence was collected from a human donor in good health.

In DNA form, the CDR3 reads TGTGCCAGCAGCCGGGGACAGGGGGCAGTTGGGACTGAAGCTTTCTTT. Protein: CASSRGQGAVGTEAFF. The chain has TRBV4-2 and TRBJ1-1; 12 bases agree with TRBD1. The germline gives CDR1 LGHNA, CDR2 YNFKEQ. The CDR3 length is 16 residues. V shed 4 bases and J 5 bases; nucleotides not matched to a gene: 8.